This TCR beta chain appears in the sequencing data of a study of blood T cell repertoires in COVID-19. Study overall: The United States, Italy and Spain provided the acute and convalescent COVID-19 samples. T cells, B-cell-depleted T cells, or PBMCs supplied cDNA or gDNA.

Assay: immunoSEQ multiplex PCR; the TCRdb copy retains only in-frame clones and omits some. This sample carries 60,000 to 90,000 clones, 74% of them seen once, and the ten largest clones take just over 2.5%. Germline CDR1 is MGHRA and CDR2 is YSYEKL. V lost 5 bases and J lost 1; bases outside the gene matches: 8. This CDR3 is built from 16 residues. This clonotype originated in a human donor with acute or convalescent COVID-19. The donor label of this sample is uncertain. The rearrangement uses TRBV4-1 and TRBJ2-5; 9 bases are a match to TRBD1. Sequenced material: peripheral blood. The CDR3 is CASSRRGTGFQETQYF. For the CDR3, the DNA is TGCGCCAGCAGCAGGCGGGGGACAGGGTTCCAAGAGACCCAGTACTTC.